This entry lists 10 T cell receptor beta chains sequenced from one sample in a study of regulatory T cells in long-lasting Graves disease. With iRepertoire HTBI primers and Arm-PCR of CDR3 regions, TCR beta libraries were built. TCRdb redid the calling of the multiplex PCR reads with MiXCR, one entry per CDR3 protein. Of about 220,000 distinct CDR3 sequences detected, approximately 19% appear once; the ten largest clones hold roughly 12%. Time point given: newly diagnosed GD, antithyroid drugs for less than 3 months. Construction of the TCR library relied on RNA isolated from PBMCs. These data also featured in a second study, about T cells in Graves' hyperthyroidism and ophthalmopathy.

Specimen: peripheral blood mononuclear cells (PBMCs), collected at new diagnosis, from a patient treated with antithyroid drugs. All receptors derive from a woman under 40 with Graves disease.

Many counts were recorded for this clonotype. The chain is built from TRBV2 and TRBJ2-3; 7 nucleotides agree with TRBD2. The germline CDR1 and CDR2 sequences are SNHLY and FYNNEI. The CDR3 is 14 amino acids. V dropped 6 bases and J dropped 2; count of bases not matched to a gene: 5. For the CDR3, the DNA is TGTGCCAGCAGGGCTAGCGGACTCACAGATACGCAGTATTTT. This translates into CASRASGLTDTQYF.

This clonotype was recorded many times. The rearrangement joins TRBV24-1 to TRBJ1-5, with D unclear. The CDR3 length is 14 residues. CDR1 KGHDR and CDR2 SFDVKD come from the germline V gene. V lost 10 bases and J lost 0, with 12 bases in between. CDR3 in amino acids: CATAPEPSNQPQHF. The CDR3 nucleotides read TGTGCCACAGCACCGGAGCCTAGCAATCAGCCCCAGCATTTT.

As regards this clonotype: The junction does not match germline at one end; this may be a read error. The chain has TRBV30 and TRBJ1-1; D uncertain. Looked up from germline, CDR1 is GTSNPN and CDR2 is SVGIG (reference sequence). This CDR3 has 14 amino acids. The CDR3 nucleotides read TGTGCCTGTAAGTTTTCAGGATTGGGCGCTGAAGCCTTCTTT. Translation: CACKFSGLGAEAFF. The complete variable domain, with remaining parts taken from reference TRBV30 and TRBJ1-1, reads SQTIHQWPATLVQPVGSPLSLECTVEGTSNPNLYWYRQAAGRGLQLLFYSVGIGQISSEVPQNLSASRPQDRQFILSSKKLLLSDSGFYLCACKFSGLGAEAFFGQGTRLTVV.

This clonotype was seen many times. The gene calls are TRBV9 and TRBJ1-6; D unclear. Between the trimmed V and J ends, which lost 4 bases and 5 bases, there was a span of 13 bases. The CDR3 is 15 residues long. Germline V gene data show CDR1 as SGDLS and CDR2 as YYNGEE. The CDR3 DNA sequence: TGTGCCAGCAGCTTGAACAGCGTTGATAATTCACCCCTCCACTTT. Its translation is CASSLNSVDNSPLHF.

This clonotype was detected ten times or more. In nucleotides, the CDR3 is TGCAGTGCTAGTCCCTCGGACAGAGTCTCCTACGAGCAGTACTTC. Protein sequence: CSASPSDRVSYEQYF. The chain carries TRBV20-1 and TRBJ2-7, with a tentative D call TRBD1 (6 bases). Trimming removed 3 bases at V and 0 bases at J, with 15 bases between. Looked up from germline, CDR1 is DFQATT and CDR2 is SNEGSKA (reference sequence). The CDR3 contains 15 residues.

Concerning this clonotype itself: A read error is the likely source, as a far larger clone sits one nucleotide away. The genes are TRBV6-6 and TRBJ2-7, with a weak D call TRBD2 (5 bases). Germline loops: CDR1 MNHNY, CDR2 SVGAGI (reference sequence). The CDR3 spans 16 residues. The V end lost 0 bases, the J end lost 3 bases, and 15 bases lay between the germline ends. CDR3 region: CASSYSVSGGCYEQYF. In DNA form, the CDR3 reads TGTGCCAGCAGTTACTCGGTCAGCGGCGGCTGCTACGAGCAGTACTTC.

The chain links TRBV30 to TRBJ1-5; D not certain. V lost 1 base and J lost 0, with 4 bases in between. Per the germline V gene, CDR1 is GTSNPN and CDR2 is SVGIG (reference sequence). The CDR3 has 13 amino acids. The CDR3 region is CAWSADSNQPQHF. CDR3 bases: TGTGCCTGGAGTGCCGATAGCAATCAGCCCCAGCATTTT.

This chain uses TRBV4-2 with TRBJ1-2; no clear D gene. This CDR3 has 13 residues. V shed 0 bases and J shed 8 bases, with 10 bases lying between them. From germline, CDR1 is LGHNA and CDR2 YNFKEQ. CDR3 loop: CASSQDQAVGYTF. The CDR3 DNA follows: TGTGCCAGCAGCCAAGATCAGGCGGTCGGCTACACCTTC.

This clonotype appeared many times. The CDR3 reads CASSEARVPSTDTQYF. The CDR3 DNA sequence: TGTGCCAGCAGTGAAGCGAGGGTCCCTAGCACAGATACGCAGTATTTT. The chain carries TRBV6-2 or TRBV6-3 and TRBJ2-3; D is possibly TRBD2 (5 bases). The CDR3 runs 16 residues. V was shortened by 5 bases and J by 0 bases, with 15 bases between the two germline ends. Germline lookup yields CDR1 MNHEY and CDR2 SVGEGT.

This clonotype has just a few counts. The chain links TRBV10-1 to TRBJ2-1, with 12 bases lining up with TRBD2. Per germline, CDR1 WNHNN and CDR2 SYGVQD (reference sequence). J gave up 7 bases and V 6 bases, and 7 bases lay outside the gene matches. The CDR3 contains 15 residues. As DNA, the CDR3 is TGCGCCAGCAGCCCAACCGGGACTAGCGGGAATGAGCAGTTCTTC. Its translation: CASSPTGTSGNEQFF.